Following are 18 T cell receptor beta chains from one sample sequenced in a study of blood T cell repertoires in COVID-19. Some clones are missing from TCRdb's copy, which holds only in-frame ones; the method was immunoSEQ multiplex PCR. Here the sample spans 250,000 to 300,000 clones, more than 80% being singletons. The material sequenced was peripheral blood. The receptors here all came from a woman aged 40 to 55 with acute or convalescent COVID-19.

The chain carries TRBV19 and TRBJ1-2, with D unresolved. Germline V gene sequence: CDR1 LNHDA, CDR2 SQIVND (reference sequence). This CDR3 is built from 12 residues. The DNA of the CDR3 is TGTGCGACCGGAGGGCGAGGCTATGGCTACACCTTC. It encodes CATGGRGYGYTF.

The chain uses TRBV5-4 and TRBJ1-2, with a tentative D call TRBD1 (5 bases). The CDR3 is 12 residues long. Trimming left V 4 bases short and J 5 bases short, with 9 bases between. The V gene's germline CDR1 is SGHNT and CDR2 YYREEE (reference sequence). CDR3 bases: TGTGCCAGCAGCCCCCAGGGTTATGGCTACACCTTC. It codes for CASSPQGYGYTF.

The chain joins TRBV6-6 to TRBJ1-2; possible D gene TRBD1, 5 bases. V lost 6 bases and J lost 4, with 18 bases in between. Germline CDR1 and CDR2: MNHNY and SVGAGI (reference sequence). This CDR3 spans 15 amino acids. CDR3 region: CASSQVGDSLYGYTF. CDR3 nucleotide sequence: TGTGCCAGCAGCCAGGTGGGGGACTCCCTCTATGGCTACACCTTC.

The CDR3: CASSLVDQPQHF. The CDR3 nucleotides read TGTGCCAGTAGTCTCGTAGATCAGCCCCAGCATTTT. The chain recombines TRBV19 with TRBJ1-5; no definite D call. V gave up 5 bases and J gave up 5 bases, with 7 bases separating them. This CDR3 has 12 residues. Germline values: CDR1 LNHDA, CDR2 SQIVND (reference sequence).

The CDR3 DNA follows: TGTGCCAGCAGCCAAGATCAAGCGGGGGGTACAGATACGCAGTATTTT. As protein: CASSQDQAGGTDTQYF. The chain recombines TRBV4-2 with TRBJ2-3; 9 positions match TRBD2. With 0 bases clipped from V and 3 bases from J, the junction kept 4 bases outside the gene matches. CDR3 length: 16 amino acids. Germline V gene lookup returns CDR1 LGHNA and CDR2 YNFKEQ.

The V call is TRBV5-6, the J call TRBJ1-2; D perhaps matches TRBD1 (6 bases). This CDR3 is built from 14 residues. Looked up from germline, CDR1 is SGHDT and CDR2 is YYEEEE. V lost 1 base to trimming and J lost 3 bases, with 10 bases between them. CDR3 loop: CASSLYGGDYGYTF. DNA for the CDR3: TGTGCCAGCAGCTTGTATGGGGGCGACTATGGCTACACCTTC.

V is TRBV6-2 or TRBV6-3 and J is TRBJ2-3; TRBD2 aligns across 15 bases. CDR1 MNHEY and CDR2 SVGEGT come from the germline V gene. The J segment lost 3 bases and the V segment lost 5 bases, leaving 9 bases of the junction unmatched. This CDR3 comprises 18 residues. CDR3 amino acids: CASSRGLAGGGGTDTQYF. CDR3 coding DNA: TGTGCCAGCAGTCGCGGACTAGCGGGGGGGGGAGGTACAGATACGCAGTATTTT.

The CDR3 reads CASSLVGQGLRYGYTF. The CDR3 bases are TGTGCCAGCAGCTTGGTTGGACAGGGCCTTCGCTATGGCTACACCTTC. This rearrangement joins TRBV11-2 to TRBJ1-2; 8 bases line up with TRBD1. Trimming at V came to 3 bases and at J to 4 bases, leaving 10 bases not matched to a gene. In germline, CDR1 is SGHAT, CDR2 FQNNGV. This CDR3 is 16 amino acids long.

V gene TRBV3-1 (or the pseudogene TRBV3-2) combines with J gene TRBJ2-1, with a tentative D call TRBD1 (6 bases). From germline, CDR1 is LGHDT and CDR2 YNNKEL (reference sequence). V shed 5 bases and J shed 8 bases, with 25 bases lying between them. CDR3 length: 17 amino acids. The chain's CDR3 is CASSIPGPGTNHHEQFF. The DNA of the CDR3 is TGTGCCAGCAGCATACCAGGCCCCGGGACAAATCATCATGAGCAGTTCTTC.

In this sample, this clone turned up many times. CDR3 DNA: TGTGCCAGTATCGGGACACATAGAGACGGGGGGGAGCTGTTTTTT. Translation: CASIGTHRDGGELFF. The J gene is TRBJ2-2, the V gene TRBV19; maybe TRBD1 (6 bases). CDR3 size: 15 residues. Germline CDR1 is LNHDA and CDR2 is SQIVND (reference sequence). V gave up 7 bases and J gave up 8 bases, with 20 bases separating them.

The chain carries TRBV3-1 (or the pseudogene TRBV3-2) and TRBJ1-2, with D perhaps TRBD1 (6 bases). Germline V gives CDR1 LGHDT, CDR2 YNNKEL (reference sequence). Trimming cost V 1 base and J 8 bases, with 17 bases left between them. The CDR3 has 15 amino acids. CDR3 nucleotide sequence: TGTGCCAGCAGCCAAGGGACAGATCCCTCTTCGGGCTACACCTTC. Amino acid sequence: CASSQGTDPSSGYTF.

The chain is built from TRBV5-5 and TRBJ1-3; D possibly corresponds to TRBD1 (5 bases). The length of the CDR3 is 14 residues. V lost 1 base to trimming and J lost 8 bases, with 13 bases between them. The germline V gene has CDR1 SGHKS and CDR2 YYEKEE (reference sequence). Here the CDR3 reads CASSLSPGRDTIYF. The CDR3 DNA sequence: TGTGCCAGCAGCTTGTCACCAGGGAGGGACACCATATATTTT.

The gene calls are TRBV5-1 and TRBJ1-1, with 7 bases fitting TRBD1. The trim removed 4 bases at V and 0 bases at J, leaving 9 bases unmatched. The CDR3 runs to 16 residues. Per the germline V gene, CDR1 is SGHRS and CDR2 is YFSETQ. The CDR3 spells CASSPRDSRMNTEAFF. The CDR3 nucleotides read TGCGCCAGCAGCCCCAGGGACAGCCGGATGAACACTGAAGCTTTCTTT.

The chain couples TRBV2 to TRBJ1-2, with 12 bases aligning to TRBD1. In germline, CDR1 is SNHLY, CDR2 FYNNEI. This CDR3 spans 15 amino acids. V shed 3 bases and J 8 bases; nucleotides not matched to a gene: 7. Written as DNA, the CDR3 is TGTGCCAGCAGTGAGGGGGACAGGGGGCGAGGAGGCTACACCTTC. It translates to CASSEGDRGRGGYTF.

The V and J genes are TRBV7-2 and TRBJ1-2, with unresolved D. The V gene lost 11 bases and the J gene lost 2 bases, with 12 bases spanning the gap. The V gene's germline CDR1 is SGHTA and CDR2 FQGNSA. The CDR3 runs 12 residues. The DNA of the CDR3 is TGTGCCGTGGGTCCCGGGAACTATGGCTACACCTTC. Its translation is CAVGPGNYGYTF. Full variable domain (remainder filled in from reference TRBV7-2 and TRBJ1-2): GAGVSQSPSNKVTEKGKDVELRCDPISGHTALYWYRQSLGQGLEFLIYFQGNSAPDKSGLPSDRFSAERTGGSVSTLTIQRTQQEDSAVYLCAVGPGNYGYTFGSGTRLTVV.

This clone was recorded once. The chain employs TRBV5-8 and TRBJ2-3; 9 bases map to TRBD1. Germline V CDR1 and CDR2: SGHTS, YDEGEE. This CDR3 is 15 amino acids long. V was clipped by 3 bases and J by 4 bases; unmatched bases: 6. CDR3 loop: CASSSPHRGPDTQYF. DNA for the CDR3: TGTGCCAGCAGCTCGCCCCACAGGGGGCCAGATACGCAGTATTTT.

V is TRBV5-8 and J is TRBJ1-2; TRBD1 is a possible D gene (5 bases). Looked up from germline, CDR1 is SGHTS and CDR2 is YDEGEE. This CDR3 has 13 amino acids. V lost 4 bases to trimming and J lost 3 bases, with 10 bases between them. CDR3 in DNA: TGTGCCAGCAGCGCGGGGGTAGACTATGGCTACACCTTC. Amino acid sequence: CASSAGVDYGYTF. Looking up the rest from reference TRBV5-8 and TRBJ1-2 gives the full variable domain: EAGVTQSPTHLIKTRGQQATLRCSPISGHTSVYWYQQALGLGLQFLLWYDEGEERNRGNFPPRFSGRQFPNYSSELNVNALELEDSALYLCASSAGVDYGYTFGSGTRLTVV.

The chain employs TRBV2 and TRBJ1-2; 7 bases map to TRBD1. CDR1 is SNHLY and CDR2 is FYNNEI in the germline V gene. The CDR3 contains 16 residues. Losses at the gene ends were 1 base for V and 8 bases for J; bases not matched to a gene: 13. The CDR3 DNA reads TGTGCCAGCAGTGAAGTTCCGGGACAGTGGTCTGGGGGCTACACCTTC. Translating gives CASSEVPGQWSGGYTF.